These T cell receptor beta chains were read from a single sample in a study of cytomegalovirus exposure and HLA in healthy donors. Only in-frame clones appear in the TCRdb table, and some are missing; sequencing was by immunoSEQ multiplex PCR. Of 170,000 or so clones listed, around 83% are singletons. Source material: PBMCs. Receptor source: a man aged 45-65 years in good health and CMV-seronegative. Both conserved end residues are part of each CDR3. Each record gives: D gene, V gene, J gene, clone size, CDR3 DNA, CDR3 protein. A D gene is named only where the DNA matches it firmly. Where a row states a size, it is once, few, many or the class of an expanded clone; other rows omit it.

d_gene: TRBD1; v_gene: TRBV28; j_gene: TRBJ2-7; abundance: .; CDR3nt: TGTGCCAGCAGTAGACAGGGACGCGAGCAGTACTTC; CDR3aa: CASSRQGREQYF
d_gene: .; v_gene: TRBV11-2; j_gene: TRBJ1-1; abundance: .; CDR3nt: TGTGCCAGCAGGCCAGGGATGGTGATTGATGAAGCTTTCTTT; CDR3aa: CASRPGMVIDEAFF
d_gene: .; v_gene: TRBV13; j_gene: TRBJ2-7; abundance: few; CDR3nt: TGTGCCAGCAGCCCCGGGGGGCTGGACGAGCAGTACTTC; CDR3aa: CASSPGGLDEQYF
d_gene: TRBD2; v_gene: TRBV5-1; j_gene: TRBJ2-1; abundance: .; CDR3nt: TGCGCCAGCAAACGACTAGCAGACAATGAGCAGTTCTTC; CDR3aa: CASKRLADNEQFF
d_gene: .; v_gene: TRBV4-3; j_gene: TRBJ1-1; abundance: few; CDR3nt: TGCGCCAGCAGCCAGCAGGGAATGAACACTGAAGCTTTCTTT; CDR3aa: CASSQQGMNTEAFF
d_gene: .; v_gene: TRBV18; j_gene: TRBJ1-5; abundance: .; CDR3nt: TGTGCCAGCTCACCCTCGGCGGATAGCAATCAGCCCCAGCATTTT; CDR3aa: CASSPSADSNQPQHF
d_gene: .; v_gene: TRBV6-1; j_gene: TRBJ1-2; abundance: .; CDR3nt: TGTGCCAGCATCCTTAGGGGGGGAAACTATGGCTACACCTTC; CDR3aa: CASILRGGNYGYTF
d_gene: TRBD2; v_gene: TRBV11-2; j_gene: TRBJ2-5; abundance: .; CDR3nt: TGTGCCAGCAGTCTTAGCGGGGGGTTCCAAGAGACCCAGTACTTC; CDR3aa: CASSLSGGFQETQYF
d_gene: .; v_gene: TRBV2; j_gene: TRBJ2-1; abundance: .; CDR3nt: TGTGCCACCGCGAGGACTCCCCAGTTCTTC; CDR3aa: CATARTPQFF
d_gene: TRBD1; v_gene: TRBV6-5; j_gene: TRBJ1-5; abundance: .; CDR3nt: TGTGCCAGCACAAACCACAGGGGGGATCAGCCCCAGCATTTT; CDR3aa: CASTNHRGDQPQHF
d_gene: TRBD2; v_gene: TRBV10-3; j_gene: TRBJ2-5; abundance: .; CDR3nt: TGTGCCTTGAAGCGGGGGGAAGAGACCCAGTACTTC; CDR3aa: CALKRGEETQYF
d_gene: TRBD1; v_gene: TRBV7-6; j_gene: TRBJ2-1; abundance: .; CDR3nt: TGTGCCAGCAGCCGGCGGACAGGGGGCGCCTACAATGAGCAGTTCTTC; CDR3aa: CASSRRTGGAYNEQFF
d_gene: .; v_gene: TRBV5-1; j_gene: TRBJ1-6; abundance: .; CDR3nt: TGCGCCAGCAGCCCCGGACGGGAAAGCTCCTATAATTCACCCCTCCACTTT; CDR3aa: CASSPGRESSYNSPLHF
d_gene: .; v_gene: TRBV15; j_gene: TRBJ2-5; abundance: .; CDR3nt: TGTGCCACCAGCAGAGTTGGGACACCAAACCAAGAGACCCAGTACTTC; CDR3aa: CATSRVGTPNQETQYF
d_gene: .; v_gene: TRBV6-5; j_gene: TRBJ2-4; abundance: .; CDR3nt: TGTGCCAGCGCCGAGGGGGGGGTTGCCAAAAACATTCAGTACTTC; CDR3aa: CASAEGGVAKNIQYF
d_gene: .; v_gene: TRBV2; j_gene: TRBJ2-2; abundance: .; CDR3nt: TGTGCCAGCAGTGGGGAGCGGGTGAACACCGGGGAGCTGTTTTTT; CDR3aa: CASSGERVNTGELFF
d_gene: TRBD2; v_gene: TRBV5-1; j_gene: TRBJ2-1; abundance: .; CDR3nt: TGCGCCAGCAGCTTAAGGCGGGGGGGCCGGATGGTCGAGCAGTTCTTC; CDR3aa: CASSLRRGGRMVEQFF
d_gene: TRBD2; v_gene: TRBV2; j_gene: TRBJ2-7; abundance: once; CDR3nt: TGTGCCAGCAGTAAGGGGACTAGCGGGGGCCCCATCTACGAGCAGTACTTC; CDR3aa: CASSKGTSGGPIYEQYF
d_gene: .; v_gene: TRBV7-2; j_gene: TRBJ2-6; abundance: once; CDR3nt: TGTGCCAGCAGCGGCAGGGGTTTTTCTTCTGGGGCCAACGTCCTGACTTTC; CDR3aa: CASSGRGFSSGANVLTF
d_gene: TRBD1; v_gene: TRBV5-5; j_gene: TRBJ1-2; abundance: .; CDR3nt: TGTGCCAGCAGCTTGGTAGGGACAGGGTACGGCTACACCTTC; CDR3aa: CASSLVGTGYGYTF
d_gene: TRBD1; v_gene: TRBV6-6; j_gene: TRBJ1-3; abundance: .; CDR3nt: TGTGCCAGCAGTTACTGGGACAGACCTGGAAACACCATATATTTT; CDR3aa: CASSYWDRPGNTIYF